The T cell receptor (beta chain) under discussion was sequenced for a study of T cells in Graves' hyperthyroidism and ophthalmopathy. CDR3 length: 16 residues. CDR1 is ENHRY and CDR2 is SYGVKD in the germline V gene. This clonotype was recorded only once. What it binds is not known. Because the CDR3 is missing its conserved closing phenylalanine or tryptophan, this is likely a read error. Findings of the study overall: Appearing also in blood were most of the thyroid clonotypes expanded above 0.001. The model forecast ophthalmopathy, anticipating it by a median approximately 6.2 months before onset.

Authors of the study amplified TCR beta CDR3 regions from RNA transcripts. First-round RT-PCR of the TCR CDR3 relied on the HTBI primer set. TCRdb reanalysed the multiplex PCR reads using MiXCR and keeps one entry per CDR3 protein. The data show around 720,000 distinct CDR3 sequences, with around 40% seen just once and 31% held by the top ten. Stability of Graves' hyperthyroidism was defined as absent ophthalmopathy progression within 18 months. The authors took PBMCs from roughly 9.3 ml fresh peripheral blood. Sample: blood. This sequence was found in a middle-aged woman with Graves' hyperthyroidism. J is TRBJ1-3 and V is TRBV10-3; tentative D call: TRBD1 (6 bases). The CDR3 DNA reads TGTGCCAGCAGTTACTCGACAGGAGGCTCTGGAAACACCATATATCTT. It yields the protein CASSYSTGGSGNTIYL.